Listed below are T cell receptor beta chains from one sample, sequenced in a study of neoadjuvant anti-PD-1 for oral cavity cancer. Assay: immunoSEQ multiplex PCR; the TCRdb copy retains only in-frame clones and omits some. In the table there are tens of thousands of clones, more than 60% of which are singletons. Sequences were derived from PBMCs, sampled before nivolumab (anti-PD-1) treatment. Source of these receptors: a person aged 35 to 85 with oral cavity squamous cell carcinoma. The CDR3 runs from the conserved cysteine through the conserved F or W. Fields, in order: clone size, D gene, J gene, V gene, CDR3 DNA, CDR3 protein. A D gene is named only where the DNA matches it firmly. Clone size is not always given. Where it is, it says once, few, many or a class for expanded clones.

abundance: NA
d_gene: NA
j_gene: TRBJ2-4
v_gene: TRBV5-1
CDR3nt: TGCGCCAGCAGCTTGACAGGGAAAAACATTCAGTACTTC
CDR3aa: CASSLTGKNIQYF

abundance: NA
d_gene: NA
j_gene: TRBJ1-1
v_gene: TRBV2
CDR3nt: TGTGCCAGCAGTGAAAGGACGGGGAACACTGAAGCTTTCTTT
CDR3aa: CASSERTGNTEAFF

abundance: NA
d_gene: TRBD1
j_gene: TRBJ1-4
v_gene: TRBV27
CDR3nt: TGTGCCAGCAGTTTATTGGGACAGGGGGCAACTAATGAAAAACTGTTTTTT
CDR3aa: CASSLLGQGATNEKLFF

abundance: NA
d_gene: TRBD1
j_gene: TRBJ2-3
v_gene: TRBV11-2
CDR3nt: TGTGCCAGCAGCTCGGACAGGCGGGGCACAGATACGCAGTATTTT
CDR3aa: CASSSDRRGTDTQYF

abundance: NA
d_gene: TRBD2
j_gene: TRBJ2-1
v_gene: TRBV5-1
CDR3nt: TGCGCCAGCAGTTTACTAGCGGGTCCTTACAATGAGCAGTTCTTC
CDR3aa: CASSLLAGPYNEQFF

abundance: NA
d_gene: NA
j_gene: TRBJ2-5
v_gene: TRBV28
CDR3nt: TGTGCCAGCAGACTGGGAGCTTCAGAGACCCAGTACTTC
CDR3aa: CASRLGASETQYF

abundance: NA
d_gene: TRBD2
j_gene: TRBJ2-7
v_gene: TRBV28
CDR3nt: TGTGCCAGTCTTAAGGGCGGGAGTGGCGAGCAGTACTTC
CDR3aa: CASLKGGSGEQYF

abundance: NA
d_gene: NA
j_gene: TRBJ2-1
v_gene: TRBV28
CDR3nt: TGTGCCAGCAGTTTAGGGACGTCCTGGGGGCAGTTCTTC
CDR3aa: CASSLGTSWGQFF

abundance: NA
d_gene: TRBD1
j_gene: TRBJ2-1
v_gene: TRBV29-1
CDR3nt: TGCAGCATTGAAGGACAGGGTACATGGGAGCAGTTCTTC
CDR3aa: CSIEGQGTWEQFF

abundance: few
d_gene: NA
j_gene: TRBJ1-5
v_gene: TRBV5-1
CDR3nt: TGCGCCAGCAGCTTGGGAGGGCAGTGGGATCAGCCCCAGCATTTT
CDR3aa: CASSLGGQWDQPQHF

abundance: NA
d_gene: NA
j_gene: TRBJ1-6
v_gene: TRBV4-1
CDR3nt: TGCGCCAGCAGCCACCGGGACAACGAACTCGATCCCCTCCACTTT
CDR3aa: CASSHRDNELDPLHF

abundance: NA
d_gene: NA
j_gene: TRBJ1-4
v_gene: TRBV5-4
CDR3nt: TGTGCCAGCAGCCCCTTTGGTGCGACTAATGAAAAACTGTTTTTT
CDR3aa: CASSPFGATNEKLFF

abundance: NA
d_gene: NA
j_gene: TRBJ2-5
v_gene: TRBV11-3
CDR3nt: TGTGCCAGCAGCCCAGGGTACCAAGAGACCCAGTACTTC
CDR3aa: CASSPGYQETQYF

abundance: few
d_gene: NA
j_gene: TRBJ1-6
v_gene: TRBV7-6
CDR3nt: TGTGCCAGCAGCCCCCAAGGGGGGGCCTATAATTCACCCCTCCACTTT
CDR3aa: CASSPQGGAYNSPLHF

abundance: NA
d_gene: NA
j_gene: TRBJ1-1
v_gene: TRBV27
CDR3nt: TGTGCCAGCAGCCCCGGGGGTAGGGCGAGCACTGAAGCTTTCTTT
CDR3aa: CASSPGGRASTEAFF

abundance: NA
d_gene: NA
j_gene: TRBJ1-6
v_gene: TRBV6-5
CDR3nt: TGTGCCAGCAGTTACGACAGTTTGGCCCATAATTCACCCCTCCACTTT
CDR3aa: CASSYDSLAHNSPLHF

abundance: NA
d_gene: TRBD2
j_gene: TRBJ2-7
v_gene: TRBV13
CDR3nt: TGTGCCAGCAGCCGCAGGGTAGTAGCGGGGGGCTCCAGCTCCTACGAGCAGTACTTC
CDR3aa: CASSRRVVAGGSSSYEQYF

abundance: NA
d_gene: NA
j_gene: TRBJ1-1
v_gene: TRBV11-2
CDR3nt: TGTGCCAGCAGCTTGGACAGGAACACTGAAGCTTTCTTT
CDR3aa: CASSLDRNTEAFF

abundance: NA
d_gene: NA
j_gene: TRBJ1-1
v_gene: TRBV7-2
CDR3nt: TGTGCCAGCAGCTTCGAGGCCACTGAAGCTTTCTTT
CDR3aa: CASSFEATEAFF

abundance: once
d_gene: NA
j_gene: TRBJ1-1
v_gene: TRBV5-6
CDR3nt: TGTGCCAGCAGCTACTTGGGGAGGGGGAACACTGAAGCTTTCTTT
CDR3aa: CASSYLGRGNTEAFF

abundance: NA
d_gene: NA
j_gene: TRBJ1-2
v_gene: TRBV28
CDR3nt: TGTGCCATCACGACAGGAGATTATAACTATGGCTACACCTTC
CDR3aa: CAITTGDYNYGYTF

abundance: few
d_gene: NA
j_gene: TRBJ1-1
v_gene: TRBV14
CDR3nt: TGTGCCAGCAGCCGTTACATGAACACTGAAGCTTTCTTT
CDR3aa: CASSRYMNTEAFF

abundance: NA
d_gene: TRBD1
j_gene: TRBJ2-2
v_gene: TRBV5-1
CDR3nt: TGCGCCAGCAGGGGGGACAGCATGACCGGGGAGCTGTTTTTT
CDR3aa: CASRGDSMTGELFF

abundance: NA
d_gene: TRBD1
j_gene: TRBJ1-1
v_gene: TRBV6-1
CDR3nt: TGTGCCAGCAGTGAATGGGCGACAGGGCCGAACACTGAAGCTTTCTTT
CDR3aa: CASSEWATGPNTEAFF

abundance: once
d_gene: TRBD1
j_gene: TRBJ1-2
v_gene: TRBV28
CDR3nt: TGTGCCAGCAGTCCCCAAGGCGCAGGGGGGTATGGCTACACCTTC
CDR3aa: CASSPQGAGGYGYTF